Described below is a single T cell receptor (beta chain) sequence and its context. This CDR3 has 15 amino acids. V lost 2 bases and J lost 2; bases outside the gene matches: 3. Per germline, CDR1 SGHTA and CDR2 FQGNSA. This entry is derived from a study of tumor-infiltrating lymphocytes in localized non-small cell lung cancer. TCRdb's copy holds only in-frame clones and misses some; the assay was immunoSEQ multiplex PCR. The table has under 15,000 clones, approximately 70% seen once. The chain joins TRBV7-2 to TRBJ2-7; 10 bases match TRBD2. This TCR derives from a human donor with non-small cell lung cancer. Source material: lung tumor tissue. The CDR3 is CASSLLAGGPYEQYF. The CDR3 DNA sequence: TGTGCCAGCAGCTTATTAGCGGGGGGCCCCTACGAGCAGTACTTC.